Below, 27 T cell receptor beta chains from the same sample are listed, as sequenced in a study of blood T cell repertoires in COVID-19. Method: immunoSEQ multiplex PCR; TCRdb's copy keeps in-frame clones and lacks some. The sample contains approximately 300,000 clones, roughly 84% of which appear only once. Material for sequencing was peripheral blood. The receptors were sampled from a human donor with COVID-19, enrolled during active disease. The donor label of this sample is uncertain.

The chain recombines TRBV5-4 with TRBJ2-4, with 7 bases identical to TRBD1. The CDR3 has 16 amino acids. The V gene's germline CDR1 is SGHNT and CDR2 YYREEE (reference sequence). Trimming took 4 bases from V and 4 from J; bases not matched to a gene: 11. For the CDR3, the DNA is TGTGCCAGCAGCCGCCGTTTTGCGACAGGGAAAAACATTCAGTACTTC. Amino acids: CASSRRFATGKNIQYF.

The chain couples TRBV4-2 to TRBJ2-3; TRBD2 matches 7 bases. Germline-derived CDR1 and CDR2 are LGHNA and YNFKEQ. After removal of 0 bases from V and 7 bases from J, the junction contained 13 bases not matched to a gene. The CDR3 loop spans 17 amino acids. CDR3 coding DNA: TGTGCCAGCAGCCAAGAGTCGACTAGCAGCCGACACAATACGCAGTATTTT. Protein product: CASSQESTSSRHNTQYF.

The V and J genes are TRBV5-4 and TRBJ1-1, with D perhaps TRBD1 (6 bases). The CDR3 loop spans 15 amino acids. CDR1 and CDR2 from the germline V gene are SGHNT and YYREEE (reference sequence). V was trimmed by 7 bases and J by 0 bases, leaving 16 bases between them. The CDR3 protein is CASQGSTTVNTEAFF. CDR3 DNA sequence: TGTGCCAGCCAGGGGTCGACGACCGTGAACACTGAAGCTTTCTTT.

CDR3 residues: CAWSTPGRTEAFF. CDR3 bases: TGTGCCTGGAGTACCCCAGGTCGGACTGAAGCTTTCTTT. The genes are TRBV30 and TRBJ1-1, with no clear D. This CDR3 spans 13 amino acids. Trimming took off 2 bases at V and 5 bases at J, with 12 bases between the two ends. CDR1 and CDR2 (germline): GTSNPN, SVGIG (reference sequence).

The chain carries TRBV27 and TRBJ2-5; 12 bases line up with TRBD1. V trimming: 6 bases; J trimming: 4 bases; junction bases outside the gene matches: 15. The CDR3 totals 18 residues. Germline V CDR1 and CDR2: MNHEY, SMNVEV (reference sequence). CDR3 sequence (DNA): TGTGCCAGCAGCAACGCCGGGACAGGGGGCGGTACCCGAGAGACCCAGTACTTC. The encoded protein is CASSNAGTGGGTRETQYF.

A few counts support this clone. The chain uses TRBV28 and TRBJ2-7; TRBD2 agrees at 12 bases. This CDR3 contains 16 residues. The ends lost 0 bases at V and 3 bases at J; junction bases unmatched: 3. The germline V gene encodes CDR1 MDHEN and CDR2 SYDVKM. The CDR3 sequence is CASSLWGLAGIYEQYF. In DNA form, the CDR3 reads TGTGCCAGCAGTTTATGGGGACTAGCGGGTATCTACGAGCAGTACTTC.

Written as DNA, the CDR3 is TGTGCCAGCAGTTTATACTTTAGCGGGAGCCCGGGAGATACGCAGTATTTT. This encodes CASSLYFSGSPGDTQYF. The J gene is TRBJ2-3, the V gene TRBV28; 9 bases agree with TRBD2. Germline V gene sequence: CDR1 MDHEN, CDR2 SYDVKM. The CDR3 extends over 17 amino acids. J lost 5 bases, V lost 1 base, and 10 bases had no gene match.

This clone has ten or more counts. The V and J genes are TRBV5-6 and TRBJ1-5; D is perhaps TRBD1 (5 bases). The CDR3 sequence is 13 residues long. Germline CDR1 SGHDT, CDR2 YYEEEE. Trimming removed 1 base at V and 5 bases at J, with 7 bases between. CDR3: CASSLLGDQPQHF. For the CDR3, the DNA is TGTGCCAGCAGCTTGTTAGGGGATCAGCCCCAGCATTTT.

A remark on this clone: This same CDR3 is encoded by further DNA sequences in the sample. J is TRBJ1-1 and V is TRBV9; perhaps TRBD1 as D (5 bases). Per the germline V gene, CDR1 is SGDLS and CDR2 is YYNGEE. V lost 3 bases to trimming and J lost 0 bases, with 6 bases between them. CDR3 length: 13 residues. The CDR3 DNA reads as TGTGCCAGCAGCGCACAGGTGAACACTGAAGCTTTCTTT. It is translated as CASSAQVNTEAFF.

This clone turned up a few times. The chain uses TRBV11-2 and TRBJ1-2, with 9 bases matching TRBD1. The length of the CDR3 is 15 residues. Germline trimming cut 5 bases from V and 7 bases from J; bases unmatched to any gene: 11. CDR1 SGHAT and CDR2 FQNNGV come from the germline V gene. The chain's CDR3 is CASSLQYGTGIGYTF. The CDR3 DNA reads TGTGCCAGCAGCCTACAATACGGGACAGGGATTGGCTACACCTTC. The full variable domain, its missing parts supplied by reference TRBV11-2 and TRBJ1-2, is EAGVAQSPRYKIIEKRQSVAFWCNPISGHATLYWYQQILGQGPKLLIQFQNNGVVDDSQLPKDRFSAERLKGVDSTLKIQPAKLEDSAVYLCASSLQYGTGIGYTFGSGTRLTVV.

The genes are TRBV5-5 and TRBJ2-1, with a possible D match to TRBD2 (6 bases). Trimming pared 3 bases from V and 5 bases from J, leaving 18 bases between. Germline V CDR1 and CDR2: SGHKS, YYEKEE (reference sequence). The CDR3 contains 16 residues. CDR3 sequence: CASSWTDLRGNNEQFF. CDR3 DNA: TGTGCCAGCAGCTGGACGGACCTTCGGGGGAACAATGAGCAGTTCTTC. The variable domain in full, with the rest retrieved from reference TRBV5-5 and TRBJ2-1, is DAGVTQSPTHLIKTRGQQVTLRCSPISGHKSVSWYQQVLGQGPQFIFQYYEKEERGRGNFPDRFSARQFPNYSSELNVNALLLGDSALYLCASSWTDLRGNNEQFFGPGTRLTVL.

J is TRBJ1-2 and V is TRBV30; 8 bases are shared with TRBD1. Germline CDR1 GTSNPN, CDR2 SVGIG (reference sequence). The V and J ends lost 7 bases and 5 bases, in that order; junction bases with no gene match: 9. CDR3 size: 13 residues. CDR3 DNA sequence: TGTGCCTTAGGACAGGGATTTTTGTATGGCTACACCTTC. As protein: CALGQGFLYGYTF.

The chain uses TRBV20-1 and TRBJ2-2; D gene uncertain. The germline CDR1 and CDR2 sequences are DFQATT and SNEGSKA (reference sequence). The V end lost 3 bases, the J end lost 7 bases, and 21 bases lay between the germline ends. This CDR3 contains 16 residues. CDR3 amino acids: CSASLGPPGRGGELFF. DNA for the CDR3: TGCAGTGCTAGTTTAGGTCCCCCCGGCAGAGGCGGGGAGCTGTTTTTT.

The chain uses TRBV28 and TRBJ1-3, with a weak D call TRBD1 (6 bases). This CDR3 region has 14 residues. Deletions cut 6 bases from V and 4 bases from J, with 13 bases between. Germline CDR1 and CDR2: MDHEN and SYDVKM. The CDR3 sequence is CASSLWGPGNTIYF. The DNA for the CDR3 is TGTGCCAGCAGCCTCTGGGGGCCCGGAAACACCATATATTTT.

The chain joins TRBV24-1 to TRBJ1-2; 7 nucleotides line up with TRBD1. The germline CDR1 and CDR2 sequences are KGHDR and SFDVKD. This CDR3 comprises 14 residues. Germline trimming cut 0 bases from V and 5 bases from J; bases unmatched to any gene: 2. CDR3 protein: CATSDLDREYGYTF. CDR3 DNA sequence: TGTGCCACCAGTGATTTGGACAGGGAATATGGCTACACCTTC.

The rearrangement joins TRBV9 to TRBJ2-3; a possible D gene is TRBD2 (6 bases). The germline V gene has CDR1 SGDLS and CDR2 YYNGEE. CDR3 size: 16 residues. Between the trimmed V and J ends, which lost 4 bases and 0 bases, there was a span of 15 bases. CDR3 region: CASSPQTGTSTDTQYF. The CDR3 nucleotides are TGTGCCAGCAGCCCACAAACCGGGACTAGCACAGATACGCAGTATTTT.

The chain carries TRBV19 and TRBJ2-1; 8 positions agree with TRBD1. Trimming at V came to 9 bases and at J to 0 bases, leaving 10 bases not matched to a gene. The CDR3 is 16 amino acids. CDR1 and CDR2 (germline): LNHDA, SQIVND (reference sequence). CDR3 in amino acids: CASSTHRGSSYNEQFF. The CDR3, as DNA: TGTGCCAGCTCCACCCACAGGGGGAGCTCCTACAATGAGCAGTTCTTC.

The chain uses TRBV19 and TRBJ1-5, with D tentatively TRBD1 (5 bases). Germline assignment: CDR1 LNHDA and CDR2 SQIVND (reference sequence). The CDR3 runs to 15 residues. The V gene lost 3 bases and the J gene lost 6 bases, with 15 bases spanning the gap. The CDR3 loop reads CASSIRGGTSQPQHF. CDR3 sequence (DNA): TGTGCCAGTAGTATTCGGGGGGGGACGAGTCAGCCCCAGCATTTT.

The chain carries TRBV5-8 and TRBJ2-3; 13 nucleotides align to TRBD2. V trimming: 4 bases; J trimming: 2 bases; junction bases outside the gene matches: 4. This CDR3 spans 16 amino acids. Germline CDR1 is SGHTS and CDR2 is YDEGEE. The DNA for the CDR3 is TGTGCCAGCAGCAAGGGACTAGCGGGAATCACAGATACGCAGTATTTT. Protein product: CASSKGLAGITDTQYF.

The chain is built from TRBV7-8 and TRBJ1-1; D gene ambiguous. The CDR3 is 13 amino acids. CDR1 is SGHVS, CDR2 FQNEAQ, per germline. Trimming took 7 bases from V and 6 from J, leaving 15 bases between them. The CDR3 here is CASTHRRIAEAFF. The CDR3, as DNA: TGTGCCAGCACTCATAGGAGAATCGCTGAAGCTTTCTTT.

The chain uses TRBV28 and TRBJ2-7; a possible D gene is TRBD1 (6 bases). This CDR3 spans 12 amino acids. Trimming removed 5 bases at V and 12 bases at J, with 17 bases between. Per the germline V gene, CDR1 is MDHEN and CDR2 is SYDVKM. The DNA of the CDR3 is TGTGCCAGCAGTCCCCCGGGACAACCGCGGTACTTC. Translation: CASSPPGQPRYF.

CDR3 DNA: TGTGCCTGGAGTGTACTCAGGGGAGACACCATATATTTT. Protein product: CAWSVLRGDTIYF. The chain uses TRBV30 and TRBJ1-3; a possible D gene is TRBD1 (6 bases). The germline V and J ends were trimmed by 0 bases and 8 bases, with 11 bases remaining between them. The CDR3 extends over 13 amino acids. Germline V gene data show CDR1 as GTSNPN and CDR2 as SVGIG (reference sequence).

The CDR3 region has the DNA TGTGCCAGCAGCCGACCGACAGGGGCAGATACGCAGTATTTT. It codes for CASSRPTGADTQYF. J is TRBJ2-3 and V is TRBV5-5, with 8 bases matching TRBD1. The CDR3 has 14 amino acids. Trimming cost V 4 bases and J 4 bases; bases outside gene matches: 5. CDR1 SGHKS and CDR2 YYEKEE come from the germline V gene (reference sequence). Supplemented by reference TRBV5-5 and TRBJ2-3, the full variable domain reads DAGVTQSPTHLIKTRGQQVTLRCSPISGHKSVSWYQQVLGQGPQFIFQYYEKEERGRGNFPDRFSARQFPNYSSELNVNALLLGDSALYLCASSRPTGADTQYFGPGTRLTVL.

The chain employs TRBV19 and TRBJ2-1; D is undetermined. V lost 3 bases and J 0 bases, leaving 9 bases between the germline ends. The germline V gene encodes CDR1 LNHDA and CDR2 SQIVND (reference sequence). The CDR3 is made up of 15 amino acids. The chain's CDR3 is CASSIPPGSYNEQFF. Written as DNA, the CDR3 is TGTGCCAGTAGTATTCCTCCGGGCTCCTACAATGAGCAGTTCTTC.

The rearrangement links TRBV6-5 to TRBJ2-3; no clear D gene. Trimming took off 6 bases at V and 1 base at J, with 5 bases between the two ends. This CDR3 comprises 12 residues. Looked up from germline, CDR1 is MNHEY and CDR2 is SVGAGI. The CDR3 spells CASRSRTDTQYF. Here the CDR3 DNA reads TGTGCCAGCAGATCTCGCACAGATACGCAGTATTTT.

This clone has only a few counts. V and J are TRBV28 and TRBJ1-5; 10 bases match TRBD1. CDR3 length: 16 residues. V was clipped by 8 bases and J by 10 bases; unmatched bases: 17. Germline V gene lookup returns CDR1 MDHEN and CDR2 SYDVKM. CDR3 DNA: TGTGCCAGCCCCCCGAGGGACAGGGGCTCGATCCGACCCCAGCATTTT. Protein: CASPPRDRGSIRPQHF.

V gene TRBV30 combines with J gene TRBJ1-4, with 7 nucleotides matching TRBD1. Trimming cost V 2 bases and J 3 bases; bases outside gene matches: 6. CDR1 and CDR2 (germline): GTSNPN, SVGIG (reference sequence). The CDR3 runs 15 residues. CDR3 nucleotide sequence: TGTGCCTGGAGTCAAGACAGGGTCCCTAATGAAAAACTGTTTTTT. It encodes CAWSQDRVPNEKLFF.